Below are 6 T cell receptor beta chains sequenced from a single sample in a study of Graves' ophthalmopathy and Graves' hyperthyroidism. The TCR beta CDR3 regions underwent amplification from RNA transcripts. Amplification began with first-round RT-PCR using HTBI primers, then second-round multiplex PCR was performed. TCRdb re-derived calls from the multiplex PCR reads in MiXCR, one entry per CDR3 protein. The sample carries approximately 500,000 distinct CDR3 sequences, 13% to 15% recorded once. Specimen: blood. These receptors were taken from a woman aged 25 to 45 with Graves' ophthalmopathy.

This clonotype was seen many times. The rearrangement joins TRBV2 to TRBJ1-2, with a weak D call TRBD1 (5 bases). CDR1 and CDR2 (germline): SNHLY, FYNNEI. This CDR3 contains 14 residues. Trimming took 4 bases from V and 3 from J, leaving 12 bases between them. The CDR3 nucleotides read TGTGCCAGCAGTGCGGGGCCTGGGGACTATGGCTACACCTTC. Amino acid sequence: CASSAGPGDYGYTF.

This clonotype was detected ten times or more. V is TRBV20-1 and J is TRBJ2-5; a weak D match, TRBD1 (6 bases). This CDR3 contains 13 residues. CDR1 and CDR2 from the germline V gene are DFQATT and SNEGSKA (reference sequence). V was pared by 8 bases and J by 4 bases, with 17 bases between. The CDR3 spells CSPRTGRAETQYF. The DNA for the CDR3 is TGCAGTCCGAGAACAGGGCGGGCAGAGACCCAGTACTTC.

In this sample, this clonotype turned up many times. This chain connects TRBV29-1 to TRBJ2-7, with a possible D match to TRBD1 (6 bases). V was shortened by 6 bases and J by 5 bases, with 11 bases between the two germline ends. The CDR3 contains 11 residues. Germline loops: CDR1 SQVTM, CDR2 ANQGSEA. CDR3 residues: CSVEQGDEQYF. The CDR3 bases are TGCAGCGTGGAACAGGGTGACGAGCAGTACTTC.

This clonotype was seen a handful of times. The chain joins TRBV5-1 to TRBJ1-1, with D uncertain. V lost 4 bases and J 3 bases, leaving 16 bases between the germline ends. The CDR3 runs 15 residues. Germline CDR1 reads SGHRS; CDR2 reads YFSETQ. Here the CDR3 DNA reads TGCGCCAGCAGCCAGGACTATTCGGCACACACTGAAGCTTTCTTT. Encoded protein: CASSQDYSAHTEAFF. The full variable domain, rest sourced from reference TRBV5-1 and TRBJ1-1, is KAGVTQTPRYLIKTRGQQVTLSCSPISGHRSVSWYQQTPGQGLQFLFEYFSETQRNKGNFPGRFSGRQFSNSRSEMNVSTLELGDSALYLCASSQDYSAHTEAFFGQGTRLTVV.

The sample holds many counts of this clonotype. Here the CDR3 omits its conserved ending phenylalanine or tryptophan, so a read error is the likely source. V and J are TRBV5-1 and TRBJ1-2, with 7 bases aligning to TRBD1. This CDR3 comprises 15 residues. Losses at the gene ends were 4 bases for V and 2 bases for J; bases not matched to a gene: 8. Germline V gene sequence: CDR1 SGHRS, CDR2 YFSETQ. The CDR3 loop is CASSRGQNLNYGYTL. Here the CDR3 DNA reads TGCGCCAGCAGCAGGGGACAGAACCTAAACTATGGCTACACCCTC.

This clonotype was observed many times. This chain uses TRBV6-1 with TRBJ1-5; possible D gene TRBD1, 6 bases. This CDR3 has 19 residues. The germline CDR1 and CDR2 sequences are MNHNS and SASEGT. V dropped 4 bases and J dropped 0 bases, with 22 bases sitting between them. The DNA for the CDR3 is TGTGCCAGCAGTGCATCTTCCTACAGGGCAGAATTTAGCAATCAGCCCCAGCATTTT. Translating it yields CASSASSYRAEFSNQPQHF.